The text below deals with one T cell receptor beta chain. Its antigen is not identified. TCRdb fed the RT-PCR reads into MiXCR, producing one record per CDR3 protein. The sample consists of some 800,000 distinct CDR3 sequences, 20% to 25% of them appearing once. This sample was taken from a study of response to subunit inactivated influenza vaccine. Overall study findings and caveats: Few new T cells, the authors suggested, are recruited by each seasonal influenza vaccination.

Trimming removed 6 bases at V and 0 bases at J, with 12 bases between. The CDR3 loop spans 14 amino acids. This specimen was PBMCs from blood, taken about 5 days after vaccination. The chain joins TRBV12-3 or TRBV12-4 to TRBJ2-7; perhaps D is TRBD1 or TRBD2 (6 bases each). This TCR derives from a man aged 50 to 59 who received an inactivated influenza vaccine. CDR3: CASSGGGPSYEQYF. Written as DNA, the CDR3 is TGTGCCAGCAGCGGGGGCGGACCCTCCTACGAGCAGTACTTC.